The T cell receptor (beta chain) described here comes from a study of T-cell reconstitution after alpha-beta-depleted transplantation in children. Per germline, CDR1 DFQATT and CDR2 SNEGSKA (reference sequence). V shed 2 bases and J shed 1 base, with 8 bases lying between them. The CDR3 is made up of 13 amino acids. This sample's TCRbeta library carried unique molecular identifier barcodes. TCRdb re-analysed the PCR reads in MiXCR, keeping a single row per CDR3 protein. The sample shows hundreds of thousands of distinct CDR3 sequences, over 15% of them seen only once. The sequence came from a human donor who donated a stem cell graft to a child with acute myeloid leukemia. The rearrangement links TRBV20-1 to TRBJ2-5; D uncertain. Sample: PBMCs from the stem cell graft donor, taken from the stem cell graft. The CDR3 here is CSARFQSQETQYF. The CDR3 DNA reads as TGCAGTGCTAGATTTCAGTCCCAAGAGACCCAGTACTTC.